This entry is about one T cell receptor (beta chain). This sample is drawn from a study of cytomegalovirus exposure and HLA in healthy donors. Study summary: An early release of data contained about 85 million unique TCRs, which came from HLA-typed donors.

CDR1 is MNHEY and CDR2 is SVGAGI in the germline V gene. Trimming cost V 0 bases and J 4 bases, with 13 bases left between them. The CDR3 loop spans 15 amino acids. It was with 60 Vbeta and 13 Jbeta primers that the PCR ran. Sequencing used immunoSEQ multiplex PCR; TCRdb keeps in-frame clones, though not all of them. This table has over 150,000 clones, over 60% appearing once. Sequenced material: PBMCs. This chain links TRBV6-5 with TRBJ2-7, with TRBD1 as a possible D gene (6 bases). This TCR came from a woman between 40 and 50 years old in good health and CMV-seronegative. The CDR3 region has the DNA TGTGCCAGCAGTTACTCATATGGCCAGGGGTACGAGCAGTACTTC. Amino acid sequence: CASSYSYGQGYEQYF.